A selection of T cell receptor beta chains follows, all from one sample in a study of cytomegalovirus exposure and HLA in healthy donors. Sequenced by immunoSEQ multiplex PCR; TCRdb stores in-frame clones only, minus some. The sample shows roughly 63,000 clones, around 75% of them seen only once. Sample: PBMCs. The receptors were sampled from a woman aged 40 to 50 in good health and CMV-seropositive. The CDR3 runs from the conserved cysteine through the conserved F or W. Fields, in order: D gene, V gene, CDR3 protein. A D gene is named only where the DNA matches it firmly.

. | TRBV5-4 | CASSSVVEAGSYEQYF
TRBD1 | TRBV6-6 | CASRRLQGATAEAFF
. | TRBV5-1 | CASSVNEGAGANVLTF
. | TRBV13 | CASSLRQLPTGANVLTF
. | TRBV2 | CASSEQELAGWNEQYF
. | TRBV18 | CASSPIQGGDTEAFF
TRBD1 | TRBV15 | CATSSGGQGVWYGYTF
TRBD2 | TRBV14 | CASSQGSGGRTDTQYF
. | TRBV6-1 | CASSVTGLGYGYTF
TRBD2 | TRBV9 | CASSASSGGTGELFF
. | TRBV6-6 | CASSPDRFRGYTF
. | TRBV7-2 | CASSLAGRMEYGYTF
. | TRBV6-4 | CASSDSKGHVGRDQPQHF
. | TRBV10-3 | CAISESQLAGYTF
TRBD1 | TRBV9 | CASSGGQGARMPQHF
. | TRBV5-1 | CASNWGQTNTDTQYF
. | TRBV19 | CASSTGLRSSYNEQFF
. | TRBV18 | CASSPPSGFSGNTIYF
TRBD2 | TRBV4-3 | CASSPDALAGEEQFF
. | TRBV5-1 | CASSLAPPSYEQYF
. | TRBV28 | CASSHNTAGMNTEAFF
. | TRBV25-1 | CASSEYSRGGYTF
. | TRBV2 | CASSKQVSANYGYTF
. | TRBV18 | CASSPGGQQETQYF
. | TRBV6-6 | CASSLTGNEQYF
TRBD1 | TRBV27 | CASSTWTGGGGQYF
. | TRBV5-6 | CASSPQGAYMNTEAFF
. | TRBV7-2 | CASSPARGVGATSTDTQYF
. | TRBV2 | CASSEARSRGSTDTQYF
. | TRBV6-5 | CASRRGSNQPQHF